This T cell receptor beta chain is from a study of T-cell reconstitution after alpha-beta-depleted transplantation in children. This clonotype was recorded at least ten times. Unique molecular identifiers were incorporated into the prepared TCRbeta library. TCRdb re-derived calls from the PCR reads in MiXCR, one entry per CDR3 protein. The table has under 350,000 distinct CDR3 sequences, more than 8% seen once. The V and J ends lost 1 base and 0 bases respectively, with 8 bases between them. This CDR3 is 14 amino acids long. CDR1 is SGHRS and CDR2 is YFSETQ in the germline V gene. The sample in question was PBMCs from the stem cell graft donor, obtained from the stem cell graft. The genes are TRBV5-1 and TRBJ2-7; the D is unclear. This sequence originates from a human donor who donated a stem cell graft to a child with SCID. The CDR3 DNA reads TGCGCCAGCAGCTTGTTTGACGGCTCCTACGAGCAGTACTTC. The encoded protein is CASSLFDGSYEQYF.